This T cell receptor (beta chain) was retrieved from a study of blood T cell repertoires in COVID-19. In the study overall: Sources were T cells, B-cell-depleted T cells, or PBMCs; the material itself was cDNA or gDNA.

Original data processing: Estimation of nucleated cell counts was performed using reference gene primer amplification. Method: immunoSEQ multiplex PCR; TCRdb's copy keeps in-frame clones and lacks some. V, J and clone size were drawn from that table, and D and trimming were deduced from the DNA. The data hold 200,000 to 250,000 clones, with under 90% observed a single time. Recruits, aged roughly 18 to 100 years, lived in 24 US areas. Which cohort a participant joined came from the clinical history participants gave. This receptor was identified in a woman aged 40 to 50 who had been exposed to COVID-19. The sample comprised PBMCs or T cells enriched from blood (not recorded which).

DNA for the CDR3: TGCAGCGTTGAAACAGGGGGCTATGGCTACACCTTC. This gives the protein CSVETGGYGYTF. This chain joins TRBV29-1 and TRBJ1-2, with 8 bases fitting TRBD1. The CDR3 consists of 12 residues. The germline gives CDR1 SQVTM, CDR2 ANQGSEA. The J segment lost 4 bases and the V segment lost 2 bases, leaving 0 bases of the junction unmatched.